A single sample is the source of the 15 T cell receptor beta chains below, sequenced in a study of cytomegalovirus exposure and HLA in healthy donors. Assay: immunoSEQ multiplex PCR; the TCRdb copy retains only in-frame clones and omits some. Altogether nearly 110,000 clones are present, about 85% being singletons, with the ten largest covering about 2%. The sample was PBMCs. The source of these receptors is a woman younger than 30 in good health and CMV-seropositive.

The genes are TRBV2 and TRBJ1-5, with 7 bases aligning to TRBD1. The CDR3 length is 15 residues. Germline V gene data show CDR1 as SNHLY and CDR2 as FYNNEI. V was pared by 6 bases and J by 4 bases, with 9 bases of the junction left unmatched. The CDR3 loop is CASSLGQVSNQPQHF. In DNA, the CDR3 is TGTGCCAGCAGCCTTGGACAGGTTTCGAATCAGCCCCAGCATTTT.

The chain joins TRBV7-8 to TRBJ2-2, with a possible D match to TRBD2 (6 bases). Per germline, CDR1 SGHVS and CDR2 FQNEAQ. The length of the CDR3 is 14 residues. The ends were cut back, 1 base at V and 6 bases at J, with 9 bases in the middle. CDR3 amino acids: CASSLVASAGELFF. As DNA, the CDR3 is TGTGCCAGCAGCTTAGTGGCTAGCGCCGGGGAGCTGTTTTTT.

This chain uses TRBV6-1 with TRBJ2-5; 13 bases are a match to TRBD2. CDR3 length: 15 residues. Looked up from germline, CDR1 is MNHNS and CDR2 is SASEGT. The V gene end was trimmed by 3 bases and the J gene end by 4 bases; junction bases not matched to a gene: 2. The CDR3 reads CASSETSGGPETQYF. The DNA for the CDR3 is TGTGCCAGCAGTGAGACTAGCGGGGGGCCAGAGACCCAGTACTTC.

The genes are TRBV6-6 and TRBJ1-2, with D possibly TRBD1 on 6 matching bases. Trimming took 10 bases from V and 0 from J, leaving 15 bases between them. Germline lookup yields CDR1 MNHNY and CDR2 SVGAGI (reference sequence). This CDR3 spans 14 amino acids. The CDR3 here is CATNPPGANYGYTF. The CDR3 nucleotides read TGTGCCACCAACCCCCCAGGGGCTAACTATGGCTACACCTTC.

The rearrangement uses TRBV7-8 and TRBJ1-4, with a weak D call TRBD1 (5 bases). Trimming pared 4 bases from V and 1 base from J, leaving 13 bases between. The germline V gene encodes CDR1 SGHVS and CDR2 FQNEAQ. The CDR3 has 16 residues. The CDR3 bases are TGTGCCAGCAGCTCCAGGCGGGGGTTAACTAATGAAAAACTGTTTTTT. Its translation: CASSSRRGLTNEKLFF.

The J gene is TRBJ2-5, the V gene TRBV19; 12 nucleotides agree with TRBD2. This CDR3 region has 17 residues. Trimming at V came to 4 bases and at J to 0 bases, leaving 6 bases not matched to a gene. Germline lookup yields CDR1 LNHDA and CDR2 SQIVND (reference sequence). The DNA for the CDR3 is TGTGCCAGTAGTACTAAGACTAGCGGGGGCTACCAAGAGACCCAGTACTTC. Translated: CASSTKTSGGYQETQYF.

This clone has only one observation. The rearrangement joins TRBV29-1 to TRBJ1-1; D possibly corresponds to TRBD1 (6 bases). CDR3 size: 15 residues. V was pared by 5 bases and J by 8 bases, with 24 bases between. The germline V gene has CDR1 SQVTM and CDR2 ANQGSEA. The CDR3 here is CSVLSAGARDLEAFF. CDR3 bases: TGCAGCGTTCTCTCCGCAGGGGCCCGGGATCTCGAAGCTTTCTTT.

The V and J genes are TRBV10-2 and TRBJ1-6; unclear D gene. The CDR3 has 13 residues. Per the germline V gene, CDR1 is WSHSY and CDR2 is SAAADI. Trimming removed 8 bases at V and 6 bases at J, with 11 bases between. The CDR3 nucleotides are TGCGCCAGCGGTCAAACAGCTAATTCACCCCTCCACTTT. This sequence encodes CASGQTANSPLHF.

The CDR3 loop is CASSLTGTKAFF. The CDR3 nucleotides read TGTGCCAGCAGTTTGACAGGGACAAAAGCTTTCTTT. The chain joins TRBV28 to TRBJ1-1, with TRBD1 matching 7 bases. The CDR3 contains 12 residues. Germline V gives CDR1 MDHEN, CDR2 SYDVKM. The junction had 4 bases not matched to a gene; V was cut back by 3 bases and J by 9 bases.

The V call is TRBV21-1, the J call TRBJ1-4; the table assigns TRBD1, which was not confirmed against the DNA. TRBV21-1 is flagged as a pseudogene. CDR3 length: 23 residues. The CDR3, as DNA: TGTGCCAGCAGCAAAGAATCAGGGGAAGTTTCCGATCCCGAACTAAAGTTGCGTGAAAAACTGTTTTTT. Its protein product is CASSKESGEVSDPELKLREKLFF.

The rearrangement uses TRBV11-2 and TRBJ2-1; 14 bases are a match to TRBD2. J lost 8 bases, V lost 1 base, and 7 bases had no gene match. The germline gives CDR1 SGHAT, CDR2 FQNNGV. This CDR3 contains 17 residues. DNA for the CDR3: TGTGCCAGCAGCTTAGGCCCGACTAGCGGGGGGGCGGATGAGCAGTTCTTC. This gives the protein CASSLGPTSGGADEQFF.

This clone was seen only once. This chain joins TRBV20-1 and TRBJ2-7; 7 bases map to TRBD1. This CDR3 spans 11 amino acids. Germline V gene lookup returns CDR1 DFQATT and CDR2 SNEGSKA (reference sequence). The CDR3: CSPFDRDEQYV. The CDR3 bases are TGCAGCCCATTCGACAGGGACGAGCAGTACGTC.

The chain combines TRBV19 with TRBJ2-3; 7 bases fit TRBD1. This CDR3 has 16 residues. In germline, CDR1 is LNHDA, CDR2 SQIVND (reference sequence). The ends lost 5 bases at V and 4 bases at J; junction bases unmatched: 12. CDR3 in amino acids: CASSRIPQGDADTQYF. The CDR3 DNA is TGTGCCAGTAGTCGCATCCCCCAGGGGGACGCAGATACGCAGTATTTT.

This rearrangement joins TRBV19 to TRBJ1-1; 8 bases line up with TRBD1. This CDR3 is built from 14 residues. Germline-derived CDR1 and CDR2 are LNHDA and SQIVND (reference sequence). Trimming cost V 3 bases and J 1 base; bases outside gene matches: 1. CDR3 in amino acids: CASSMTGANTEAFF. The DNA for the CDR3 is TGTGCCAGTAGTATGACAGGGGCGAACACTGAAGCTTTCTTT.

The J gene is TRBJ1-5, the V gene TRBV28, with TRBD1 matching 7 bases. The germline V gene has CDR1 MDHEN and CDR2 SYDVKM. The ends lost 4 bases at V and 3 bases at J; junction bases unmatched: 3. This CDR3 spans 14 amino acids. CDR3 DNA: TGTGCCAGCAGTTCTGGACAGGTCAATCAGCCCCAGCATTTT. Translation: CASSSGQVNQPQHF.